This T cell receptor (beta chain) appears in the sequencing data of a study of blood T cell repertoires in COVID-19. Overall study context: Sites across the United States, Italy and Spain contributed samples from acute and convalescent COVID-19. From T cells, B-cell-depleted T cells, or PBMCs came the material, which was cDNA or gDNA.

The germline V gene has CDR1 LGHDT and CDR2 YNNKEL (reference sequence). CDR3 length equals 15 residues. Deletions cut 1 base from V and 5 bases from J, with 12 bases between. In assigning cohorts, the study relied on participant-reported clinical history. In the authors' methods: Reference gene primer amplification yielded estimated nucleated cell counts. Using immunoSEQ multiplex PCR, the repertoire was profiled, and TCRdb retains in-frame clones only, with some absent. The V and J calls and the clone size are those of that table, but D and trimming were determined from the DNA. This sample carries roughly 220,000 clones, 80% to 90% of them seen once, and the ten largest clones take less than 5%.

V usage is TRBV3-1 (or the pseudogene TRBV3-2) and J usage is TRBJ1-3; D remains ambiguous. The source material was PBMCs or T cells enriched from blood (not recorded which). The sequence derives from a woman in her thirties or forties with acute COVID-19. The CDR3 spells CASSQGSGFRNTIYF. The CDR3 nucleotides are TGTGCCAGCAGCCAAGGGAGCGGCTTTAGAAACACCATATATTTT.